Listed below are T cell receptor beta chains from one sample, sequenced in a study of beta chain features in type 1 diabetes. Generated by immunoSEQ multiplex PCR, the TCRdb table keeps only in-frame clones and is missing some. This sample has under 550,000 clones, with roughly 10% found just once. The specimen was naive CD4+ T cells from blood. Receptor source: a young woman in good health. CDR3s include the opening cysteine and the closing phenylalanine or tryptophan. D genes are given only for firm matches. Size is omitted from some rows. Given values are once, few, many or a class for expanded clones.

j_call: TRBJ2-4; v_call: TRBV19; clone_size: .; d_call: .; cdr3_aa: CASPPRGWGAKNIQYF; cdr3_nt: TGTGCCAGTCCCCCCCGCGGGTGGGGGGCCAAAAACATTCAGTACTTC
j_call: TRBJ1-4; v_call: TRBV30; clone_size: few; d_call: .; cdr3_aa: CAWSVPGGEKLFF; cdr3_nt: TGTGCCTGGAGTGTACCGGGCGGGGAAAAACTGTTTTTT
j_call: TRBJ2-2; v_call: TRBV4-3; clone_size: few; d_call: .; cdr3_aa: CASSPSSGRANTGELFF; cdr3_nt: TGCGCCAGCAGCCCAAGTTCGGGCAGGGCTAACACCGGGGAGCTGTTTTTT
j_call: TRBJ1-1; v_call: TRBV10-3; clone_size: .; d_call: .; cdr3_aa: CAIRDPRGFAEAFF; cdr3_nt: TGTGCCATCAGGGATCCGCGGGGATTCGCTGAAGCTTTCTTT
j_call: TRBJ2-5; v_call: TRBV7-2; clone_size: few; d_call: TRBD1; cdr3_aa: CASSFPGQGAAETQYF; cdr3_nt: TGTGCCAGCAGCTTTCCGGGACAGGGGGCGGCAGAGACCCAGTACTTC
j_call: TRBJ2-7; v_call: TRBV9; clone_size: few; d_call: .; cdr3_aa: CASSAGQPSMEQYF; cdr3_nt: TGTGCCAGCAGCGCCGGACAGCCCAGCATGGAGCAGTACTTC
j_call: TRBJ2-7; v_call: TRBV10-3; clone_size: .; d_call: .; cdr3_aa: CAISESIGDSIYEQYF; cdr3_nt: TGTGCCATCAGTGAGTCGATTGGGGACTCCATCTACGAGCAGTACTTC
j_call: TRBJ1-2; v_call: TRBV7-9; clone_size: .; d_call: .; cdr3_aa: CASSQPAGNYGYTF; cdr3_nt: TGTGCCAGCAGCCAACCGGCTGGGAACTATGGCTACACCTTC
j_call: TRBJ2-3; v_call: TRBV7-2; clone_size: many; d_call: .; cdr3_aa: CASSLGPAASTDTQYF; cdr3_nt: TGTGCCAGCAGCTTAGGGCCAGCGGCTAGCACAGATACGCAGTATTTT
j_call: TRBJ2-3; v_call: TRBV9; clone_size: .; d_call: .; cdr3_aa: CASGPKSTDTQYF; cdr3_nt: TGTGCCAGCGGACCAAAGAGCACAGATACGCAGTATTTT
j_call: TRBJ2-1; v_call: TRBV5-4; clone_size: few; d_call: TRBD1; cdr3_aa: CASSRTGESYNEQFF; cdr3_nt: TGTGCCAGCAGTAGGACAGGGGAATCCTACAATGAGCAGTTCTTC
j_call: TRBJ1-1; v_call: TRBV7-9; clone_size: few; d_call: .; cdr3_aa: CASSLVPPGYDTEAFF; cdr3_nt: TGTGCCAGCAGCTTAGTTCCACCGGGGTACGACACTGAAGCTTTCTTT
j_call: TRBJ2-7; v_call: TRBV6-6; clone_size: .; d_call: .; cdr3_aa: CASSYMSAYEQYF; cdr3_nt: TGTGCCAGCAGTTACATGAGTGCCTACGAGCAGTACTTC
j_call: TRBJ2-7; v_call: TRBV4-2; clone_size: .; d_call: .; cdr3_aa: CASSQASPTSEQYF; cdr3_nt: TGTGCCAGCAGCCAAGCAAGCCCGACTAGCGAGCAGTACTTC
j_call: TRBJ2-7; v_call: TRBV4-3; clone_size: .; d_call: .; cdr3_aa: CASSQVQGYEQYF; cdr3_nt: TGCGCCAGCAGCCAAGTTCAGGGTTACGAGCAGTACTTC
j_call: TRBJ1-2; v_call: TRBV5-4; clone_size: few; d_call: .; cdr3_aa: CASSGGRFIEGYGYTF; cdr3_nt: TGTGCCAGCAGCGGGGGACGGTTCATAGAGGGCTATGGCTACACCTTC
j_call: TRBJ2-5; v_call: TRBV11-2; clone_size: .; d_call: .; cdr3_aa: CASSANRVGETQYF; cdr3_nt: TGTGCCAGCAGCGCTAACAGGGTCGGAGAGACCCAGTACTTC
j_call: TRBJ2-5; v_call: TRBV9; clone_size: many; d_call: .; cdr3_aa: CASSGPAGTQYF; cdr3_nt: TGTGCCAGCAGCGGACCAGCGGGGACCCAGTACTTC
j_call: TRBJ2-4; v_call: TRBV7-2; clone_size: .; d_call: .; cdr3_aa: CASSFSRGNIQYF; cdr3_nt: TGTGCCAGCAGCTTCTCGAGAGGGAACATTCAGTACTTC
j_call: TRBJ2-7; v_call: TRBV25-1; clone_size: .; d_call: .; cdr3_aa: CASSGSSVVYF; cdr3_nt: TGTGCCAGCAGTGGTTCTAGCGTGGTGTACTTC
j_call: TRBJ2-3; v_call: TRBV5-1; clone_size: .; d_call: TRBD2; cdr3_aa: CASSFTSGPRTDTQYF; cdr3_nt: TGCGCCAGCAGCTTTACTAGCGGGCCCCGCACAGATACGCAGTATTTT
j_call: TRBJ2-1; v_call: TRBV11-1; clone_size: few; d_call: .; cdr3_aa: CASSFESEQFF; cdr3_nt: TGTGCCAGCAGCTTTGAAAGTGAGCAGTTCTTC
j_call: TRBJ2-3; v_call: TRBV6-5; clone_size: .; d_call: .; cdr3_aa: CASSYSTRFDTQYF; cdr3_nt: TGTGCCAGCAGTTACTCGACCCGCTTCGATACGCAGTATTTT
j_call: TRBJ1-4; v_call: TRBV25-1; clone_size: few; d_call: .; cdr3_aa: CASSDLQGLATNEKLFF; cdr3_nt: TGTGCCAGCAGTGATTTACAGGGCCTGGCAACTAATGAAAAACTGTTTTTT
j_call: TRBJ2-7; v_call: TRBV5-6; clone_size: .; d_call: .; cdr3_aa: CASSLLGTQYEQYF; cdr3_nt: TGTGCCAGCAGCTTATTGGGAACCCAATACGAGCAGTACTTC
j_call: TRBJ2-7; v_call: TRBV19; clone_size: .; d_call: TRBD1; cdr3_aa: CASRPGTATSYEQYF; cdr3_nt: TGTGCCAGTAGGCCCGGGACAGCGACCTCCTACGAGCAGTACTTC
j_call: TRBJ1-5; v_call: TRBV18; clone_size: .; d_call: .; cdr3_aa: CASSPGVAQPQHF; cdr3_nt: TGTGCCAGCTCACCTGGGGTAGCTCAGCCCCAGCATTTT
j_call: TRBJ1-6; v_call: TRBV28; clone_size: .; d_call: TRBD1; cdr3_aa: CASRGQGVYNSPLHF; cdr3_nt: TGTGCCAGCAGAGGACAGGGGGTATACAATTCACCCCTCCACTTT
j_call: TRBJ2-1; v_call: TRBV29-1; clone_size: .; d_call: .; cdr3_aa: CSADRGAGSYNEQFF; cdr3_nt: TGCAGCGCCGACCGCGGGGCAGGTTCCTACAATGAGCAGTTCTTC
j_call: TRBJ2-3; v_call: TRBV2; clone_size: few; d_call: .; cdr3_aa: CASRYSGDASTDTQYF; cdr3_nt: TGTGCCAGCAGGTACTCCGGGGATGCTAGCACAGATACGCAGTATTTT
j_call: TRBJ2-5; v_call: TRBV5-4; clone_size: .; d_call: .; cdr3_aa: CASSPRGLQETQYF; cdr3_nt: TGTGCCAGCAGCCCCCGGGGCTTACAAGAGACCCAGTACTTC
j_call: TRBJ2-7; v_call: TRBV30; clone_size: few; d_call: TRBD1; cdr3_aa: CAYLGQGKTYEQYF; cdr3_nt: TGTGCCTACCTTGGACAGGGGAAAACCTACGAGCAGTACTTC
j_call: TRBJ1-1; v_call: TRBV7-3; clone_size: .; d_call: .; cdr3_aa: CASSGSANTEAFF; cdr3_nt: TGTGCCAGCAGTGGCTCGGCTAACACTGAAGCTTTCTTT
j_call: TRBJ1-4; v_call: TRBV7-9; clone_size: few; d_call: .; cdr3_aa: CASSLLEKLFF; cdr3_nt: TGTGCCAGCAGCTTACTCGAAAAACTGTTTTTT
j_call: TRBJ2-2; v_call: TRBV4-3; clone_size: .; d_call: TRBD2; cdr3_aa: CASSLLPGLDGTGELFF; cdr3_nt: TGCGCCAGCAGCCTCCTACCGGGACTAGATGGCACCGGGGAGCTGTTTTTT
j_call: TRBJ1-3; v_call: TRBV5-1; clone_size: few; d_call: TRBD1; cdr3_aa: CASSRGGEDTIYF; cdr3_nt: TGCGCCAGCAGTCGAGGGGGCGAGGACACCATATATTTT
j_call: TRBJ2-1; v_call: TRBV4-3; clone_size: .; d_call: .; cdr3_aa: CASSPYLVSNEQFF; cdr3_nt: TGCGCCAGCAGCCCCTATCTAGTGAGCAATGAGCAGTTCTTC
j_call: TRBJ2-1; v_call: TRBV7-2; clone_size: .; d_call: .; cdr3_aa: CASSLARENNEQFF; cdr3_nt: TGTGCCAGCAGCTTAGCCCGGGAGAACAATGAGCAGTTCTTC
j_call: TRBJ2-2; v_call: TRBV5-1; clone_size: .; d_call: TRBD1; cdr3_aa: CASRGQGGNTGELFF; cdr3_nt: TGCGCCAGCAGAGGACAGGGAGGGAACACCGGGGAGCTGTTTTTT
j_call: TRBJ1-1; v_call: TRBV7-9; clone_size: few; d_call: TRBD1; cdr3_aa: CASSSGQGVTEAFF; cdr3_nt: TGTGCCAGCAGCTCAGGACAGGGTGTCACTGAAGCTTTCTTT
j_call: TRBJ1-3; v_call: TRBV4-1; clone_size: few; d_call: TRBD1; cdr3_aa: CASSQEGTAGNTIYF; cdr3_nt: TGCGCCAGCAGCCAAGAGGGGACAGCTGGAAACACCATATATTTT
j_call: TRBJ1-4; v_call: TRBV30; clone_size: .; d_call: .; cdr3_aa: CAWSDRKKLFF; cdr3_nt: TGTGCCTGGAGTGATCGGAAAAAACTGTTTTTT